Listed below are T cell receptor beta chains from one sample, sequenced in a study of blood T cell repertoires in COVID-19. Generated by immunoSEQ multiplex PCR, the TCRdb table keeps only in-frame clones and is missing some. The table records about 250,000 clones, 85% to 90% of them present only once. Sequenced: PBMCs or T cells enriched from blood (not recorded which). All receptors come from a man between 18 and 35 years old who had recovered from COVID-19. CDR3s leave out the opening cysteine and the closing phenylalanine or tryptophan.

J gene: TRBJ2-1; V gene: TRBV24-1; CDR3 protein: ATSDGFWGDNEQF
J gene: TRBJ2-4; V gene: TRBV28; CDR3 protein: ASSLKDSYQNIQY
J gene: TRBJ1-1; V gene: TRBV28; CDR3 protein: ASSKQPNTEAF
J gene: TRBJ2-7; V gene: TRBV15; CDR3 protein: ATSRDRGQGIFYEQY
J gene: TRBJ1-5; V gene: TRBV28; CDR3 protein: ASSFGQEKEPQH
J gene: TRBJ2-2; V gene: TRBV12-3/TRBV12-4; CDR3 protein: ASSWGGGELF
J gene: TRBJ1-2; V gene: TRBV19; CDR3 protein: ASNAGARGYT
J gene: TRBJ2-2; V gene: TRBV12-3/TRBV12-4; CDR3 protein: ASSERGGGELF
J gene: TRBJ1-2; V gene: TRBV21-1; CDR3 protein: ASSKAPSAGQGSPCCYGYT
J gene: TRBJ2-5; V gene: TRBV19; CDR3 protein: ASSMVGTGGETQY
J gene: TRBJ1-5; V gene: TRBV11-2; CDR3 protein: ASSLGRGIGNQPQH
J gene: TRBJ2-1; V gene: TRBV25-1; CDR3 protein: ASSEGYTYNEQF
J gene: TRBJ1-5; V gene: TRBV19; CDR3 protein: ASSIGQGGLGNQPQH
J gene: TRBJ1-4; V gene: TRBV2; CDR3 protein: ASSIQGATNEKLF
J gene: TRBJ1-1; V gene: TRBV2; CDR3 protein: ASRPRQGLEGTEAF
J gene: TRBJ2-1; V gene: TRBV24-1; CDR3 protein: ATSDLSGRAGEGRGEQF
J gene: TRBJ2-2; V gene: TRBV6-2/TRBV6-3; CDR3 protein: ASSYLGQVRSGELF
J gene: TRBJ1-4; V gene: TRBV29-1; CDR3 protein: SVRTVGTGNEKLF
J gene: TRBJ1-3; V gene: TRBV7-9; CDR3 protein: ASSLGSYSSGNTIY
J gene: TRBJ1-3; V gene: TRBV29-1; CDR3 protein: RNTSNTIY
J gene: TRBJ1-4; V gene: TRBV30; CDR3 protein: AWSVGSPTNEKLF
J gene: TRBJ1-2; V gene: TRBV12-3/TRBV12-4; CDR3 protein: ASGNDRVHGYT
J gene: TRBJ2-5; V gene: TRBV5-6; CDR3 protein: ASSFASSGRSETQY
J gene: TRBJ1-1; V gene: TRBV28; CDR3 protein: ASSSRTVNTEAF
J gene: TRBJ2-7; V gene: TRBV6-5; CDR3 protein: ASSHRVGYEQY
J gene: TRBJ2-1; V gene: TRBV30; CDR3 protein: AWSVENYNEQF
J gene: TRBJ2-2; V gene: TRBV18; CDR3 protein: ASSPITTGNTGELF
J gene: TRBJ2-5; V gene: TRBV4-1; CDR3 protein: ASSQNPGTSKETQY
J gene: TRBJ2-1; V gene: TRBV28; CDR3 protein: ASRSPQGAYNEQF
J gene: TRBJ2-7; V gene: TRBV9; CDR3 protein: ASSVDGRAHEQY
J gene: TRBJ1-4; V gene: TRBV6-1; CDR3 protein: ASSEFEGSGEKLF
J gene: TRBJ2-1; V gene: TRBV6-4; CDR3 protein: ASSDSGTSGTDEQF
J gene: TRBJ2-5; V gene: TRBV10-3; CDR3 protein: AISESRGLAGKETQY
J gene: TRBJ1-1; V gene: TRBV11-1; CDR3 protein: ASSFYRELDTEAF
J gene: TRBJ2-1; V gene: TRBV30; CDR3 protein: AWKASGRGGEQF
J gene: TRBJ1-2; V gene: TRBV27; CDR3 protein: ASSTSRGGYYGYT
J gene: TRBJ1-2; V gene: TRBV18; CDR3 protein: ASSRPGQGHRDYGYT
J gene: TRBJ2-1; V gene: TRBV7-9; CDR3 protein: ASSSTFEREAISYNEQF
J gene: TRBJ2-4; V gene: TRBV6-1; CDR3 protein: ASNDPGQGSKNIQY
J gene: TRBJ2-1; V gene: TRBV27; CDR3 protein: ASRGRTGFSYNEQF
J gene: TRBJ2-7; V gene: TRBV13; CDR3 protein: ATKTSGRAWEQY
J gene: TRBJ2-3; V gene: TRBV3-1/TRBV3-2; CDR3 protein: ASSRTGFAEDTQY
J gene: TRBJ2-3; V gene: TRBV5-1; CDR3 protein: ASSVLAGGSTDTQY
J gene: TRBJ1-1; V gene: TRBV2; CDR3 protein: ASSVPGNTEAF
J gene: TRBJ1-2; V gene: TRBV19; CDR3 protein: ASSLTGAGGYT
J gene: TRBJ2-5; V gene: TRBV11-2; CDR3 protein: ASSQPGGGDQETQY
J gene: TRBJ2-1; V gene: TRBV2; CDR3 protein: ASSPTSYNEQF
J gene: TRBJ2-5; V gene: TRBV3-1/TRBV3-2; CDR3 protein: ASSPSGGARETQY
J gene: TRBJ1-2; V gene: TRBV10-2; CDR3 protein: ASREGQLGYGYT
J gene: TRBJ1-2; V gene: TRBV19; CDR3 protein: ASSHRGVGYT
J gene: TRBJ2-1; V gene: TRBV9; CDR3 protein: ASSPTQRGGALNEQF
J gene: TRBJ2-7; V gene: TRBV6-5; CDR3 protein: ASSTGTSAIEQY
J gene: TRBJ2-1; V gene: TRBV7-8; CDR3 protein: ASSSGLAGGDEQF
J gene: TRBJ2-2; V gene: TRBV5-1; CDR3 protein: ASRLAGDRGGELF
J gene: TRBJ1-2; V gene: TRBV5-4; CDR3 protein: ASSPWTGTYGYT
J gene: TRBJ2-1; V gene: TRBV5-5; CDR3 protein: ASSPGQLGREQF
J gene: TRBJ1-2; V gene: TRBV19; CDR3 protein: ATKGARAGTYYGYT
J gene: TRBJ2-7; V gene: TRBV10-2; CDR3 protein: ASSESRLAGAQPYEQY
J gene: TRBJ1-2; V gene: TRBV25-1; CDR3 protein: ASSEGGNYGYT